Reported below is one TCR beta chain. The data originate from a study of blood T cell repertoires in COVID-19. Study overall: Acute and convalescent COVID-19 specimens originated in the United States, Italy and Spain. T cells, B-cell-depleted T cells, or PBMCs provided the cDNA or gDNA that served as material.

In the source study's methods: Cell counts per sample came from amplifying reference gene primers. The table came from immunoSEQ multiplex PCR; TCRdb's copy has only in-frame clones and leaves some out. Clone size and V and J calls were adopted from that table, with D and trimming inferred from the DNA. The data show about 210,000 clones, roughly 82% seen once. The germline V gene encodes CDR1 SGHAT and CDR2 FQNNGV. V trimming: 6 bases; J trimming: 0 bases; junction bases outside the gene matches: 4. This CDR3 spans 16 amino acids. Sequenced sample: peripheral blood. V is TRBV11-2 and J is TRBJ2-3; 12 bases are a match to TRBD2. This TCR derives from a middle-aged woman with acute or convalescent COVID-19. The DNA of the CDR3 is TGTGCCAGCAGACCCGGGACTAGCGGGAGCACAGATACGCAGTATTTT. It is translated as CASRPGTSGSTDTQYF. Variable domain in full (rest from reference TRBV11-2 and TRBJ2-3): EAGVAQSPRYKIIEKRQSVAFWCNPISGHATLYWYQQILGQGPKLLIQFQNNGVVDDSQLPKDRFSAERLKGVDSTLKIQPAKLEDSAVYLCASRPGTSGSTDTQYFGPGTRLTVL.